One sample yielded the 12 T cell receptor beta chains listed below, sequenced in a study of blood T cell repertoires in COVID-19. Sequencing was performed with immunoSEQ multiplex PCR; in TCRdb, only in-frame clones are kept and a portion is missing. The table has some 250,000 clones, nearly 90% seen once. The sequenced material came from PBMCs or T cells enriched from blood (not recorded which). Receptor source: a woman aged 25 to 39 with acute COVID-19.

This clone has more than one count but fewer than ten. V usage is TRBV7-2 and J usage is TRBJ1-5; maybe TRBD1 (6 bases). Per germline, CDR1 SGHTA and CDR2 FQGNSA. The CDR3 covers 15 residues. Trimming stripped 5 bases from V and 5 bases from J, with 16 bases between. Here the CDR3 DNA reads TGTGCCAGCAGCACCTCAGGGGCGGTCCATCAGCCCCAGCATTTT. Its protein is CASSTSGAVHQPQHF.

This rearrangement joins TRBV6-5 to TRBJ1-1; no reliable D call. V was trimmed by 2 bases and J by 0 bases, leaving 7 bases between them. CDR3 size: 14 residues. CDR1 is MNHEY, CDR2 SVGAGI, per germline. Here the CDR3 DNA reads TGTGCCAGCAGTTACGGGCAGCTGAACACTGAAGCTTTCTTT. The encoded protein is CASSYGQLNTEAFF.

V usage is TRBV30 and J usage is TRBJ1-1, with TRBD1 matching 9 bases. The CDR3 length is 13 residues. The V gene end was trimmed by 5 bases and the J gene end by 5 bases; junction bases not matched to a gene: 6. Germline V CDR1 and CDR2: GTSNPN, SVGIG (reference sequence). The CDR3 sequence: CAWGQGKGTEAFF. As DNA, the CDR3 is TGTGCCTGGGGACAGGGGAAGGGGACTGAAGCTTTCTTT.

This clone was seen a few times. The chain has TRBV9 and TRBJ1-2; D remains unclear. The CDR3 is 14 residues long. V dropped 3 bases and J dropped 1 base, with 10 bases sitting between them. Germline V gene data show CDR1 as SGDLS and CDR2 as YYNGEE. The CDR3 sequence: CASSASDFNYGYTF. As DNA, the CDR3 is TGTGCCAGCAGCGCGAGCGATTTTAACTATGGCTACACCTTC.

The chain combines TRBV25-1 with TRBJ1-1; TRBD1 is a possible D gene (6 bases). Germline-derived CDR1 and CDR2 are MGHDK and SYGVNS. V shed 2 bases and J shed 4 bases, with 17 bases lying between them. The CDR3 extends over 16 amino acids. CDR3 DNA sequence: TGTGCCAGCAGTGAACTGGTTTCAGGGGCGAGCACTGAAGCTTTCTTT. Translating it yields CASSELVSGASTEAFF.

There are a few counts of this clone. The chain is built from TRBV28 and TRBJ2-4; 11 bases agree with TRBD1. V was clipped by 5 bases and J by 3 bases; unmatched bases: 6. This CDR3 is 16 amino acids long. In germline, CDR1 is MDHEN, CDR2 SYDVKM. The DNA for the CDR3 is TGTGCCAGCAGTGGGGGGACAGGGGGTTTCAAAAACATTCAGTACTTC. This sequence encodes CASSGGTGGFKNIQYF. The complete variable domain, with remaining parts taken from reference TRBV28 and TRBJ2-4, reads DVKVTQSSRYLVKRTGEKVFLECVQDMDHENMFWYRQDPGLGLRLIYFSYDVKMKEKGDIPEGYSVSREKKERFSLILESASTNQTSMYLCASSGGTGGFKNIQYFGAGTRLSVL.

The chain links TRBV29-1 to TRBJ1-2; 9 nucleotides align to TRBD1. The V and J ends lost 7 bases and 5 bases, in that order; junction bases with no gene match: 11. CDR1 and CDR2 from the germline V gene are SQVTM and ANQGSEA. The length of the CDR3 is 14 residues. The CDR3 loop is CSATLGTGNYGYTF. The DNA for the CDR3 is TGCAGCGCCACCCTAGGGACAGGGAATTATGGCTACACCTTC.

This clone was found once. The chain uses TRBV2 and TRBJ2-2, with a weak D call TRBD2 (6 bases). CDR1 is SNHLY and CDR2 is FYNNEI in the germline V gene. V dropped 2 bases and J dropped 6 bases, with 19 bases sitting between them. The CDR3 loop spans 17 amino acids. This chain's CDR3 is CASSELAGWRRAGELFF. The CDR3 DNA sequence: TGTGCCAGCAGTGAACTGGCGGGGTGGAGGAGGGCCGGGGAGCTGTTTTTT.

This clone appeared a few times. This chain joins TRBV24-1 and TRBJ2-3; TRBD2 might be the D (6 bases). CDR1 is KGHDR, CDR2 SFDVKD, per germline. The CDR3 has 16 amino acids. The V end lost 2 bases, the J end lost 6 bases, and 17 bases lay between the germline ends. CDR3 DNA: TGTGCCACCAGTGATTGGAAGCTCGGGGGTGGGGATACGCAGTATTTT. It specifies CATSDWKLGGGDTQYF.

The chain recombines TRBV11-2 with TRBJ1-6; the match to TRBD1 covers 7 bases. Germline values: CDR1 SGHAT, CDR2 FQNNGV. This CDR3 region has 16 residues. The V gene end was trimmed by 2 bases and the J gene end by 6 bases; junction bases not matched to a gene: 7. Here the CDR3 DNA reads TGTGCCAGCAGCTTAATGTGGCAGGGGGGTAATTCACCCCTCCACTTT. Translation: CASSLMWQGGNSPLHF.

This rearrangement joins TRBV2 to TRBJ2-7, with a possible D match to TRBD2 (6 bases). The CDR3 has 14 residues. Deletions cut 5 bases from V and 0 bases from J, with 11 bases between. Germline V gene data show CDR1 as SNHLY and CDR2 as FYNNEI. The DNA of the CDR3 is TGTGCCAGCAGTATGAGACTAGACTCCTACGAGCAGTACTTC. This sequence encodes CASSMRLDSYEQYF.

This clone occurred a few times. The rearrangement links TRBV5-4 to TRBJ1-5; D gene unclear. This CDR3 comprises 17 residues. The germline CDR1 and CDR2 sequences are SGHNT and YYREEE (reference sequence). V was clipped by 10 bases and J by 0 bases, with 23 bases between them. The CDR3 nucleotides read TGTGCCGGCTCGATCCTAATTACCCGGGGTAGCAATCAGCCCCAGCATTTT. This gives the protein CAGSILITRGSNQPQHF.